This TCR beta chain was observed in a study of T cells expressing NK-cell markers. Study summary: It was sorted CD3+CD56-NKG2C+, CD3+CD56+NKG2C- and CD3+CD56+NKG2C+ T cells that provided the TCR beta repertoires.

TCRdb reworked the 5' RACE reads into one entry per CDR3 protein, no DNA. The sample has roughly 170,000 distinct CDR3 sequences. The CDR3 sequence is 13 residues long. The source material was blood T cells: a sorted CD56 or NKG2C T cell subset, CD4+ or CD8+ T cells, or bulk PBMC T cells (not recorded which). This receptor was taken from a woman between 18 and 75 years old in good health. V is TRBV12-3 or TRBV12-4 and J is TRBJ2-5; TCRdb reports TRBD2, a call that lacks DNA to check it against. The CDR3 is CASRDTRAETQYF.